This entry is about one T cell receptor beta chain. Its antigen is unidentified. The PCR made use of 60 Vbeta and 13 Jbeta primers. Method: immunoSEQ multiplex PCR; TCRdb's copy keeps in-frame clones and lacks some. The sample yields under 150,000 clones, 9.4% seen once. This sample is part of a study of cytomegalovirus exposure and HLA in healthy donors. Notes on the study in general: Donors were assumed by presence/absence analyses to have roughly uniform sequencing depth. A list of approximately 160 TCR beta chains associated with cytomegalovirus was given.

The CDR3 sequence is 15 residues long. The V and J ends lost 0 bases and 6 bases respectively, with 12 bases between them. From germline, CDR1 is LGHNA and CDR2 YSLEER. Sequenced sample: PBMCs. This receptor was taken from a male donor in good health and CMV-seronegative. The chain recombines TRBV4-3 with TRBJ2-1; weak D call: TRBD2 (6 bases). In nucleotides, the CDR3 is TGCGCCAGCAGCCAAGATCCGACTAGGGGCAATGAGCAGTTCTTC. Translation: CASSQDPTRGNEQFF.